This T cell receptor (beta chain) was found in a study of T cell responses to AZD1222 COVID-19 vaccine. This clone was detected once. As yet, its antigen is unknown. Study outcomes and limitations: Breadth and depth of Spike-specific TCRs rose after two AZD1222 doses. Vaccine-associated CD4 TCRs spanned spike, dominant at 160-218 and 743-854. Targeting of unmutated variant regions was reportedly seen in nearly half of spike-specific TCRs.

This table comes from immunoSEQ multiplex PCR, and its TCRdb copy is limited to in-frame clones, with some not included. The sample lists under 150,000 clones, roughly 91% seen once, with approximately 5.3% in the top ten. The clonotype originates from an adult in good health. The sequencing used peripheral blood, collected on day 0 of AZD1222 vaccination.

The CDR3 spells CASTTSGAYNEQFF. The DNA of the CDR3 is TGTGCCAGTACAACTAGCGGGGCTTACAATGAGCAGTTCTTC. This chain links TRBV19 with TRBJ2-1; 10 positions agree with TRBD2. This CDR3 is built from 14 residues. Losses at the gene ends were 7 bases for V and 4 bases for J; bases not matched to a gene: 4. Germline CDR1 is LNHDA and CDR2 is SQIVND (reference sequence). Complete variable domain (other parts from reference TRBV19 and TRBJ2-1): DGGITQSPKYLFRKEGQNVTLSCEQNLNHDAMYWYRQDPGQGLRLIYYSQIVNDFQKGDIAEGYSVSREKKESFPLTVTSAQKNPTAFYLCASTTSGAYNEQFFGPGTRLTVL.